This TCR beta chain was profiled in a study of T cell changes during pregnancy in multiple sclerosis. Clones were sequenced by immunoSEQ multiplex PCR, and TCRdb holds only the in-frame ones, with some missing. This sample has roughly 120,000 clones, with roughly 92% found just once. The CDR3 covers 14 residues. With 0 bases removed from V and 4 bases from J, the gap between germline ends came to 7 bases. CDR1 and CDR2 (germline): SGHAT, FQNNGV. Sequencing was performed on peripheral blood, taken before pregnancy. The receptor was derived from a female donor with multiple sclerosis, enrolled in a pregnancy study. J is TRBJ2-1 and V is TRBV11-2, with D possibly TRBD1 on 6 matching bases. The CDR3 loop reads CASSLEQGYNEQFF. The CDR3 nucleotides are TGTGCCAGCAGCTTAGAACAGGGTTACAATGAGCAGTTCTTC.